The T cell receptor beta chain under discussion was sequenced for a study of blood T cell repertoires in COVID-19. Overall study context: Italy, Spain and the United States were the sources of the convalescent and acute COVID-19 samples.

The protocol was immunoSEQ multiplex PCR, while the TCRdb copy is restricted to in-frame clones and leaves out a portion. The sample holds some 210,000 clones, 84% seen once. CDR3 size: 14 residues. V was clipped by 2 bases and J by 9 bases, with 14 bases between them. Germline V gives CDR1 SGHRS, CDR2 YFSETQ. The receptor was isolated from a human donor in a cohort sampled during active COVID-19. The V call is TRBV5-1, the J call TRBJ2-2; D is perhaps TRBD2 (6 bases). The specimen sequenced was peripheral blood. The CDR3 sequence: CASSFGGTLRELFF. CDR3 sequence (DNA): TGCGCCAGCAGCTTTGGCGGGACTCTCAGGGAGCTGTTTTTT. Supplemented by reference TRBV5-1 and TRBJ2-2, the full variable domain reads KAGVTQTPRYLIKTRGQQVTLSCSPISGHRSVSWYQQTPGQGLQFLFEYFSETQRNKGNFPGRFSGRQFSNSRSEMNVSTLELGDSALYLCASSFGGTLRELFFGEGSRLTVL.